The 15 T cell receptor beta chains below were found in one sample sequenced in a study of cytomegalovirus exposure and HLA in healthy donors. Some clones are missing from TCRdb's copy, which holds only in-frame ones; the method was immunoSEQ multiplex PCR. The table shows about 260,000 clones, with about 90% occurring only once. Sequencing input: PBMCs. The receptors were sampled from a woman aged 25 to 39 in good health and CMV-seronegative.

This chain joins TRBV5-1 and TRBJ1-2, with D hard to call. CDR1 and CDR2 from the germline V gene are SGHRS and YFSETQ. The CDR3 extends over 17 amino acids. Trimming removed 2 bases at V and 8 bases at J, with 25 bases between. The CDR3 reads CASSFRPPVGDPRGYTF. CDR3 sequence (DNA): TGCGCCAGCAGCTTCAGGCCCCCAGTCGGAGATCCTCGGGGCTACACCTTC.

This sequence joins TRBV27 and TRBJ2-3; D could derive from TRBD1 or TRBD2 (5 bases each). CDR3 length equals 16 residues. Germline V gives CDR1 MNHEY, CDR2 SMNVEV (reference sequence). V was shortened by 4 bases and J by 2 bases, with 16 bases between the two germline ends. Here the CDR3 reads CASSSPGPPNTDTQYF. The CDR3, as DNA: TGTGCCAGCAGTTCCCCGGGACCCCCAAACACAGATACGCAGTATTTT.

The CDR3 sequence is CASSPTTGNQPQHF. For the CDR3, the DNA is TGTGCCAGCTCACCGACGACGGGCAATCAGCCCCAGCATTTT. The gene calls are TRBV18 and TRBJ1-5; D gene uncertain. The germline gives CDR1 KGHSH, CDR2 LQKENI. The CDR3 contains 14 residues. V shed 3 bases and J shed 2 bases, with 8 bases lying between them.

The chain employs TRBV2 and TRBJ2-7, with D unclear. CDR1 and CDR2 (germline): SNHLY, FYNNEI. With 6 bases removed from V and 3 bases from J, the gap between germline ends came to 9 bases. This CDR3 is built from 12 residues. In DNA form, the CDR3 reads TGTGCCAGCAGCCCTTTGTACTACGAGCAGTACTTC. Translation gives CASSPLYYEQYF.

The DNA of the CDR3 is TGTGCCAGCAGACAGGGTGAGGCCCTAGGGGCTGAAGCTTTCTTT. This encodes CASRQGEALGAEAFF. The J gene is TRBJ1-1, the V gene TRBV6-5; tentative D call: TRBD1 (6 bases). With 6 bases removed from V and 6 bases from J, the gap between germline ends came to 20 bases. Per germline, CDR1 MNHEY and CDR2 SVGAGI. This CDR3 has 15 amino acids.

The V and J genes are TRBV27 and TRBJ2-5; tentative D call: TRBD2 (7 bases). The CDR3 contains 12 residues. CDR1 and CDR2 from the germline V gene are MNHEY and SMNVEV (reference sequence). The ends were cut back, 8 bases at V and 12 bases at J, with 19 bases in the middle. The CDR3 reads CASSPVGGGEYF. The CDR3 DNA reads TGTGCCAGCTCCCCCGTTGGGGGGGGCGAGTACTTC.

CDR3 loop: CASTPGHRSGANVLTF. CDR3 nucleotides: TGTGCCAGCACCCCAGGACACCGCTCTGGGGCCAACGTCCTGACTTTC. The chain carries TRBV5-8 and TRBJ2-6; maybe TRBD1 (5 bases). The V end was cut by 6 bases, the J end by 0 bases, with 13 bases between. The CDR3 length is 16 residues. Germline V lookup: CDR1 SGHTS, CDR2 YDEGEE.

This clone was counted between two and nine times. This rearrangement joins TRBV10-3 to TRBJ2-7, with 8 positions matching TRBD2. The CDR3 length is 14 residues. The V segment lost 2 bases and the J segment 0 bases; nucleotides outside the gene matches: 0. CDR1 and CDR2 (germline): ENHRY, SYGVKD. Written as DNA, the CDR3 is TGTGCCATCAGTGAGGGGACTAGCTCCTACGAGCAGTACTTC. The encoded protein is CAISEGTSSYEQYF.

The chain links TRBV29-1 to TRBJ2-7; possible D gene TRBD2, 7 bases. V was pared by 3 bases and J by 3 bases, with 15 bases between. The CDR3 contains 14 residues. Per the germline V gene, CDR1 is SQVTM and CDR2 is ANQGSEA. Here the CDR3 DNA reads TGCAGCGTTGAGGGGGGGGCCACAGACTACGAGCAGTACTTC. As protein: CSVEGGATDYEQYF.

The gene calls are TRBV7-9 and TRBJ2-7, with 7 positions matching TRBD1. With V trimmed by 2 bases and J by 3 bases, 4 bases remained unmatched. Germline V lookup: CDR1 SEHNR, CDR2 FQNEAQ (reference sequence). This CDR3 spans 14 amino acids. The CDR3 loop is CASSLTGQNYEQYF. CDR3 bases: TGTGCCAGCAGCTTAACGGGACAGAACTACGAGCAGTACTTC.

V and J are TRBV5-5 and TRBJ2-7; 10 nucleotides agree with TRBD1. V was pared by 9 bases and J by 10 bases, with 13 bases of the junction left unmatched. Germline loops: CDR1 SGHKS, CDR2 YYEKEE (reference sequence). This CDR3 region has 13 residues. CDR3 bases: TGTGCCACGGCCCGGGACAGGGGCCCGCCTCAGTACTTC. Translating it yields CATARDRGPPQYF. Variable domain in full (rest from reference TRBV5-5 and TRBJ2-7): DAGVTQSPTHLIKTRGQQVTLRCSPISGHKSVSWYQQVLGQGPQFIFQYYEKEERGRGNFPDRFSARQFPNYSSELNVNALLLGDSALYLCATARDRGPPQYFGPGTRLTVT.

The CDR3, as DNA: TGTGCCAGCAGCTCCTCGGGGGGCACAGATACGCAGTATTTT. It encodes CASSSSGGTDTQYF. The chain couples TRBV5-6 to TRBJ2-3, with D possibly TRBD2 on 6 matching bases. The CDR3 consists of 14 residues. V lost 3 bases and J lost 1, with 9 bases in between. Germline values: CDR1 SGHDT, CDR2 YYEEEE. Variable domain in full (rest from reference TRBV5-6 and TRBJ2-3): DAGVTQSPTHLIKTRGQQVTLRCSPKSGHDTVSWYQQALGQGPQFIFQYYEEEERQRGNFPDRFSGHQFPNYSSELNVNALLLGDSALYLCASSSSGGTDTQYFGPGTRLTVL.

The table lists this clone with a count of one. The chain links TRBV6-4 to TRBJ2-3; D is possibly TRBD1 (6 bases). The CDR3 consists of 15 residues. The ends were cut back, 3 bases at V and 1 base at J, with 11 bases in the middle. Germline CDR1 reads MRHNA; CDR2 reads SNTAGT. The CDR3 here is CASSEGGSGTDTQYF. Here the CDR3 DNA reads TGTGCCAGCAGTGAAGGGGGAAGCGGCACAGATACGCAGTATTTT.

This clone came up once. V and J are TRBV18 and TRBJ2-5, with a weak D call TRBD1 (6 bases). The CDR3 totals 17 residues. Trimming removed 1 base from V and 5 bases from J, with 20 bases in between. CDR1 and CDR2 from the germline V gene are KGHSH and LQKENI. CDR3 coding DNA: TGTGCCAGCTCACCACTGCCGGGCCAGGGGAAGTTGGAGACCCAGTACTTC. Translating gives CASSPLPGQGKLETQYF.

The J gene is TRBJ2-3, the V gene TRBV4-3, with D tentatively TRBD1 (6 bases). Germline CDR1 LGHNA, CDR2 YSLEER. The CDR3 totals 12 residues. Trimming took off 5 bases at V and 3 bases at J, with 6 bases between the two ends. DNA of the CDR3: TGCGCCAGCAGCACAGGGACAGATACGCAGTATTTT. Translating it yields CASSTGTDTQYF.